This T cell receptor beta chain came from a study of control samples from healthy donors and cancer patients. The V segment lost 5 bases and the J segment 3 bases; nucleotides outside the gene matches: 14. Germline assignment: CDR1 MNHEY and CDR2 SVGEGT. The CDR3 loop spans 19 amino acids. Sequencing used immunoSEQ multiplex PCR; TCRdb keeps in-frame clones, though not all of them. Found here are over 85,000 clones, roughly 90% of them singletons; the top ten hold roughly 3.7%. The receptor's source is a woman aged 55 to 70 with lung cancer. This chain connects TRBV6-2 or TRBV6-3 to TRBJ1-5; TRBD1 matches 12 bases. Sequencing was performed on PBMCs. Here the CDR3 reads CASSPGTGGAYRFNQPQHF. CDR3 coding DNA: TGTGCCAGCAGTCCGGGGACAGGGGGCGCTTATCGTTTCAATCAGCCCCAGCATTTT.